Included here is one TCR beta chain sequence, with context. Deletions cut 0 bases from V and 10 bases from J, with 12 bases between. CDR3 length: 13 residues. CDR1 LGHNA and CDR2 YNFKEQ come from the germline V gene. Here immunoSEQ multiplex PCR was the method, and the copy in TCRdb shows in-frame clones only, minus some. The sample yields 400,000 to 500,000 clones, approximately 89% seen once. Treatment indicated: some 20 received Ad26.COV2.S at low or high dose, single or two shots; about 5 received placebo; per-sample allocation not given. After the first vaccine or placebo injection, samples were drawn on day 63. The data belong to a study of Ad26.COV2.S vaccination and SARS-CoV-2 variants. Study-wide background: Ad26.COV2.S shots went into the muscle once or twice, 56 days apart.

The chain couples TRBV4-2 to TRBJ1-1, with D uncertain. The sequences come from peripheral blood, collected in a trial of Ad26.COV2.S vaccine versus placebo. The source of this sequence is a person between 18 and 65 years old who received the Ad26.COV2.S COVID-19 vaccine or a placebo. The CDR3: CASSQDDAPGAFF. In nucleotides, the CDR3 is TGTGCCAGCAGCCAAGATGACGCCCCGGGAGCTTTCTTT.